The clone carrying this TCR beta chain showed up just once. Its antigen remains unknown. The data belong to a study of cytomegalovirus exposure and HLA in healthy donors. Broader study findings: Later analysis identified several of the most significant clusters that appeared linked to common viral pathogens. In vitro data verified three CMV-associated chains as specific for CMV antigens.

CDR1 and CDR2 (germline): LNHDA, SQIVND (reference sequence). The CDR3 length is 15 residues. V lost 4 bases to trimming and J lost 0 bases; unmatched junction nucleotides: 2. The PCR employed 60 Vbeta primers together with 13 Jbeta primers. Method: immunoSEQ multiplex PCR; TCRdb's copy keeps in-frame clones and lacks some. The sample consists of about 40,000 clones, approximately 63% of them appearing once. V is TRBV19 and J is TRBJ1-1; TRBD1 matches at 10 bases. Sequenced: PBMCs. This TCR was recovered from a man aged 35 to 55 in good health and CMV-seronegative. The CDR3 loop is CASSNGQGVNTEAFF. CDR3 DNA: TGTGCCAGTAGTAACGGACAGGGGGTGAACACTGAAGCTTTCTTT.